This T cell receptor beta chain was profiled in a study of shared clonotypes between healthy human individuals. TCRdb's table, derived via immunoSEQ multiplex PCR, lists solely in-frame clones and lacks some. The sample yields around 600,000 clones, around 97% seen once. The germline CDR1 and CDR2 sequences are LNHDA and SQIVND (reference sequence). CDR3 size: 14 residues. V shed 3 bases and J 5 bases; nucleotides not matched to a gene: 3. Concerning this clone itself: The same CDR3 also results from other DNA sequences found in this sample.

The genes are TRBV19 and TRBJ1-5, with 8 bases fitting TRBD1. The sequence derives from a woman aged 25 to 45 in good health. The sequencing input was naive CD4+ T cells sorted from blood. Subset here: CD45RA+ positively selected. CDR3 nucleotide sequence: TGTGCCAGTAGTATGTCAGGGGGCCATCAGCCCCAGCATTTT. As protein: CASSMSGGHQPQHF.